This TCR beta chain is from a study of shared clonotypes between healthy human individuals. Germline lookup yields CDR1 SQVTM and CDR2 ANQGSEA. The CDR3 loop spans 11 amino acids. After removal of 4 bases from V and 5 bases from J, the junction contained 2 bases not matched to a gene. Deep-level settings were used for running the assay. Generated by immunoSEQ multiplex PCR, the TCRdb table keeps only in-frame clones and is missing some. The sample holds under 1,100,000 clones, about 75% seen once. CD4+ cells yielded CD45RA+ naive and CD45RA-negative memory subsets. Source material: memory CD4+ T cells sorted from blood. Regarding subset: CD45RA-negative fraction. The TCR was taken from a man in his late teens or twenties in good health. The chain links TRBV29-1 to TRBJ2-7; 7 nucleotides align to TRBD1. CDR3 loop: CSVGGGDEQYF. The CDR3 region has the DNA TGCAGCGTTGGAGGGGGCGACGAGCAGTACTTC.